This TCR beta chain was captured in a study of low-dose radiotherapy and immunotherapy resistance in tumors. Across the study: Every two weeks patients got nivolumab 240 mg flat dose, plus ipilimumab 1 mg/kg every six weeks, intravenously. Every two weeks, the protocol called for intravenous cyclophosphamide at 200 mg/m2. It was given one day before each radiation and immunotherapy administration. Daily oral aspirin at 300 mg began on cycle 1 day 1 and lasted four cycles.

The sample holds many counts of this clonotype. Stated time point: after trial treatment. The treatment denotes: LDRT plus nivolumab, ipilimumab, low-dose cyclophosphamide and aspirin (RACIN trial). Low-dose radiotherapy and low-dose cyclophosphamide, together with aspirin, ipilimumab and nivolumab, were given to donors. Germline V CDR1 and CDR2: MGHDK, SYGVNS. CDR3 length: 12 amino acids. Deletions cut 3 bases from V and 9 bases from J, with 11 bases between. Primers targeting TRAV and TRBV primed first-strand cDNA, covering alpha and beta chains. The authors ran 20 PCR cycles to amplify TCRs with a constant-region primer and V-primer adapter. Using its own MiXCR run on the reads, TCRdb lists one record per CDR3 protein. The data show 80,000 or so distinct CDR3 sequences, less than 20% seen once.

Sequenced material: PBMCs, taken after low-dose radiotherapy plus immunotherapy. V gene TRBV25-1 combines with J gene TRBJ1-2; weak D call: TRBD1 (5 bases). The receptor comes from a male donor with prostate cancer. The CDR3 DNA follows: TGTGCCAGCAGTGACGCTCCGGGACGCTACACCTTC. Amino acids: CASSDAPGRYTF.